The rows below give T cell receptor beta chains drawn from one sample of a study of blood T cells in healthy people across ages. TCRdb reanalysed the 5' RACE reads using MiXCR and keeps one entry per CDR3 protein. This table has fewer than 800,000 distinct CDR3 sequences, around 25% appearing once. The data also belong to a second study, concerning T cells of mothers and their children.

Sequencing used blood. The source is a boy under 18 in good health. CDR3s include the opening cysteine and the closing phenylalanine or tryptophan. Each record gives: D gene, V gene, J gene, clone size, CDR3 DNA, CDR3 protein. The D gene is left open where the match is weak. The size field is filled for only some rows; it gives once, few, many or a size class.

d_gene: TRBD2; v_gene: TRBV3-1; j_gene: TRBJ2-5; abundance: once; CDR3nt: TGTGCCAGCAGCCTTCGATCAAGCGGGAGTAGAGAGACCCAGTACTTC; CDR3aa: CASSLRSSGSRETQYF
d_gene: NA; v_gene: TRBV4-2; j_gene: TRBJ1-1; abundance: NA; CDR3nt: TGTGCCAGCAGCCAAGATGGGGCGGCTGAAGCTTTCTTT; CDR3aa: CASSQDGAAEAFF
d_gene: NA; v_gene: TRBV28; j_gene: TRBJ2-5; abundance: few; CDR3nt: TGTGCCAGCCGGACGCAGGGGAATAGCGTTGAGACCCAGTACTTC; CDR3aa: CASRTQGNSVETQYF
d_gene: TRBD2; v_gene: TRBV27; j_gene: TRBJ2-5; abundance: few; CDR3nt: TGTGCCGGCAGTTGGGAGGCGGGAGTCCACGAGACCCAGTACTTC; CDR3aa: CAGSWEAGVHETQYF
d_gene: NA; v_gene: TRBV12-3/TRBV12-4; j_gene: TRBJ1-2; abundance: NA; CDR3nt: TGTGCCAGCAGCTCCGACACGCATGGCTACACCTTC; CDR3aa: CASSSDTHGYTF
d_gene: TRBD1; v_gene: TRBV7-9; j_gene: TRBJ2-5; abundance: many; CDR3nt: TGTGCCAGCAGCCCGACAGGGGAGGAGACCCAGTACTTC; CDR3aa: CASSPTGEETQYF
d_gene: NA; v_gene: TRBV4-1; j_gene: TRBJ1-1; abundance: NA; CDR3nt: TGCGCCAGCAGCCAAGATGAGTCAAACACTGAAGCTTTCTTT; CDR3aa: CASSQDESNTEAFF
d_gene: TRBD1; v_gene: TRBV7-2; j_gene: TRBJ1-2; abundance: few; CDR3nt: TGTGCCAGCAGCCCATCCTCGGACAGGGGGGCCTATGGCTACACCTTC; CDR3aa: CASSPSSDRGAYGYTF
d_gene: NA; v_gene: TRBV6-2/TRBV6-3; j_gene: TRBJ2-5; abundance: once; CDR3nt: TGTGCCAGCAGTTACGGAGACAGGCTGCAAGAGACCCAGTACTTC; CDR3aa: CASSYGDRLQETQYF
d_gene: TRBD2; v_gene: TRBV7-3; j_gene: TRBJ2-1; abundance: NA; CDR3nt: TGTGCCAGCAGCATACAGCGGGGGGGCCGGAATGAGCAGTTCTTC; CDR3aa: CASSIQRGGRNEQFF
d_gene: TRBD2; v_gene: TRBV13; j_gene: TRBJ2-5; abundance: NA; CDR3nt: TGTGCCAGCAGCTTAAGGACTAGCAGGGATATGAAGACCCAGTACTTC; CDR3aa: CASSLRTSRDMKTQYF
d_gene: NA; v_gene: TRBV7-2; j_gene: TRBJ2-7; abundance: few; CDR3nt: TGTGCCAGCAGCTTACAAGGGAGCCCGAGCTCCTACGAGCAGTACTTC; CDR3aa: CASSLQGSPSSYEQYF
d_gene: NA; v_gene: TRBV6-2/TRBV6-3; j_gene: TRBJ1-2; abundance: few; CDR3nt: TGTGCCAGCAGTTACTCGGAAAGGTTCATTCGGTATGGCTACACCTTC; CDR3aa: CASSYSERFIRYGYTF
d_gene: NA; v_gene: TRBV4-3; j_gene: TRBJ1-5; abundance: NA; CDR3nt: TGCGCCAGCAGCCAAGGGGTGGGGAACAGTCAGCCCCAGCATTTT; CDR3aa: CASSQGVGNSQPQHF
d_gene: NA; v_gene: TRBV5-1; j_gene: TRBJ2-7; abundance: few; CDR3nt: TGCGCCAGCAGCTTGGCGGGACGGGACCGTTCCTCCTACGAGCAGTACTTC; CDR3aa: CASSLAGRDRSSYEQYF
d_gene: TRBD2; v_gene: TRBV9; j_gene: TRBJ2-3; abundance: few; CDR3nt: TGTGCCAGCAGCACCAGCCCAGGCGGGGGGGTCACAGATACGCAGTATTTT; CDR3aa: CASSTSPGGGVTDTQYF
d_gene: TRBD1; v_gene: TRBV28; j_gene: TRBJ2-1; abundance: few; CDR3nt: TGTGCCAGCAGCACCTTAGGGGGCAGTTACAATGAGCAGTTCTTC; CDR3aa: CASSTLGGSYNEQFF
d_gene: NA; v_gene: TRBV24-1; j_gene: TRBJ2-1; abundance: few; CDR3nt: TGTGCCACCAGTGATTCCGGGGGTTGGACGGGAAATGAGCAGTTCTTC; CDR3aa: CATSDSGGWTGNEQFF
d_gene: NA; v_gene: TRBV9; j_gene: TRBJ2-5; abundance: many; CDR3nt: TGTGCCAGCAGCGGAGGGAAGGCAGAGACCCAGTACTTC; CDR3aa: CASSGGKAETQYF
d_gene: NA; v_gene: TRBV29-1; j_gene: TRBJ2-3; abundance: few; CDR3nt: TGCAGCGTTGGGACAAAAGCCACAGATACGCAGTATTTT; CDR3aa: CSVGTKATDTQYF